This is a list of T cell receptor beta chains from one sample in a study of blood T cell repertoires in COVID-19. Assay: immunoSEQ multiplex PCR; the TCRdb copy retains only in-frame clones and omits some. The data contain about 310,000 clones, almost 90% of them singletons. The sequenced sample consisted of PBMCs or T cells enriched from blood (not recorded which). The receptors shown here come from a young woman with acute COVID-19. The CDR3 runs from the conserved cysteine through the conserved F or W. Fields, in order: D gene, V gene, clone size, CDR3 length, J gene, CDR3 protein, CDR3 DNA. A D gene is named only where the DNA matches it firmly. Where a row states a size, it is once, few, many or the class of an expanded clone; other rows omit it.

d_gene: -; v_gene: TRBV19; abundance: -; len: 15; j_gene: TRBJ2-1; CDR3aa: CASSNGRGVYNEQFF; CDR3nt: TGTGCCAGTAGTAACGGCAGGGGGGTCTACAATGAGCAGTTCTTC
d_gene: -; v_gene: TRBV13; abundance: -; len: 14; j_gene: TRBJ1-1; CDR3aa: CASSFWSGALLAFF; CDR3nt: TGTGCCAGCAGCTTCTGGTCGGGAGCCCTTCTAGCTTTCTTT
d_gene: -; v_gene: TRBV14; abundance: -; len: 17; j_gene: TRBJ1-3; CDR3aa: CASSQVGGFISGNTIYF; CDR3nt: TGTGCCAGCAGCCAAGTCGGGGGTTTTATCTCTGGAAACACCATATATTTT
d_gene: -; v_gene: TRBV19; abundance: -; len: 13; j_gene: TRBJ1-5; CDR3aa: CASSTSEDQPQHF; CDR3nt: TGTGCCAGTAGTACGTCCGAGGATCAGCCCCAGCATTTT
d_gene: -; v_gene: TRBV7-9; abundance: -; len: 12; j_gene: TRBJ2-1; CDR3aa: CASSLAPNEQFF; CDR3nt: TGTGCCAGCAGCTTAGCCCCAAATGAGCAGTTCTTC
d_gene: TRBD1; v_gene: TRBV6-1; abundance: -; len: 15; j_gene: TRBJ2-7; CDR3aa: CASSEASGQGYEQYF; CDR3nt: TGTGCCAGCAGTGAAGCCTCAGGACAGGGATACGAGCAGTACTTC
d_gene: -; v_gene: TRBV6-5; abundance: -; len: 14; j_gene: TRBJ2-5; CDR3aa: CASSHETVQETQYF; CDR3nt: TGTGCCAGCAGTCATGAGACAGTGCAAGAGACCCAGTACTTC
d_gene: TRBD1; v_gene: TRBV6-6; abundance: -; len: 13; j_gene: TRBJ1-5; CDR3aa: CASSPGTAKPQHF; CDR3nt: TGTGCCAGCAGCCCCGGGACAGCGAAGCCCCAGCATTTT
d_gene: TRBD2; v_gene: TRBV29-1; abundance: -; len: 17; j_gene: TRBJ2-5; CDR3aa: CSVEDFRASGVQETQYF; CDR3nt: TGCAGCGTTGAAGATTTTCGGGCTAGCGGGGTCCAAGAGACCCAGTACTTC
d_gene: TRBD2; v_gene: TRBV6-5; abundance: -; len: 15; j_gene: TRBJ2-2; CDR3aa: CASSSGLAGAGELFF; CDR3nt: TGTGCCAGCAGTTCGGGACTAGCGGGAGCCGGGGAGCTGTTTTTT
d_gene: -; v_gene: TRBV28; abundance: -; len: 11; j_gene: TRBJ2-7; CDR3aa: CASSLGGEQYF; CDR3nt: TGTGCCAGCAGTTTAGGGGGGGAGCAGTACTTC
d_gene: TRBD1; v_gene: TRBV11-2; abundance: -; len: 24; j_gene: TRBJ2-6; CDR3aa: CASSFNGPRTGDLSRFSGANVLTF; CDR3nt: TGTGCCAGCAGTTTTAATGGCCCAAGGACAGGGGACCTTTCCCGCTTCTCTGGGGCCAACGTCCTGACTTTC
d_gene: TRBD2; v_gene: TRBV28; abundance: -; len: 16; j_gene: TRBJ2-7; CDR3aa: CASTTGGASGSYEQYF; CDR3nt: TGTGCCAGCACCACCGGGGGGGCTAGCGGGAGTTACGAGCAGTACTTC
d_gene: -; v_gene: TRBV15; abundance: -; len: 13; j_gene: TRBJ1-5; CDR3aa: CATKGRRDEPQHF; CDR3nt: TGTGCCACCAAGGGCAGGCGGGACGAGCCCCAGCATTTT
d_gene: TRBD2; v_gene: TRBV25-1; abundance: -; len: 16; j_gene: TRBJ2-4; CDR3aa: CASSDTGGPVKNIQYF; CDR3nt: TGTGCCAGCAGTGATACGGGAGGGCCCGTCAAAAACATTCAGTACTTC
d_gene: -; v_gene: TRBV30; abundance: -; len: 15; j_gene: TRBJ1-5; CDR3aa: CAWSADRFSNQPQHF; CDR3nt: TGTGCCTGGAGTGCGGACAGATTTAGCAATCAGCCCCAGCATTTT
d_gene: TRBD2; v_gene: TRBV11-3; abundance: -; len: 18; j_gene: TRBJ2-7; CDR3aa: CASSLGPGLAGGPREQYF; CDR3nt: TGTGCCAGCAGCTTGGGCCCTGGACTAGCGGGAGGGCCGAGGGAGCAGTACTTC
d_gene: TRBD2; v_gene: TRBV24-1; abundance: -; len: 15; j_gene: TRBJ2-7; CDR3aa: CATSESGRTRYEQYF; CDR3nt: TGTGCCACCAGTGAAAGCGGGAGAACCCGTTACGAGCAGTACTTC
d_gene: -; v_gene: TRBV2; abundance: -; len: 13; j_gene: TRBJ1-1; CDR3aa: CASSEQLNTEAFF; CDR3nt: TGTGCCAGCAGTGAACAGTTGAACACTGAAGCTTTCTTT
d_gene: TRBD1; v_gene: TRBV4-2; abundance: -; len: 14; j_gene: TRBJ1-6; CDR3aa: CASTYRGDNSPLHF; CDR3nt: TGTGCCAGCACCTACAGGGGAGATAATTCACCCCTCCACTTT
d_gene: TRBD2; v_gene: TRBV14; abundance: once; len: 18; j_gene: TRBJ2-3; CDR3aa: CASSQYVFGLAGGDTQYF; CDR3nt: TGTGCCAGCAGCCAATATGTCTTCGGACTAGCGGGAGGAGATACGCAGTATTTT
d_gene: -; v_gene: TRBV12-3/TRBV12-4; abundance: -; len: 12; j_gene: TRBJ2-7; CDR3aa: CASSVQGYEQYF; CDR3nt: TGTGCCAGCAGTGTACAGGGCTACGAGCAGTACTTC
d_gene: -; v_gene: TRBV7-9; abundance: -; len: 15; j_gene: TRBJ2-6; CDR3aa: CASRLGGMEANVLTF; CDR3nt: TGTGCCAGCAGACTTGGAGGGATGGAGGCCAACGTCCTGACTTTC
d_gene: TRBD1; v_gene: TRBV19; abundance: -; len: 17; j_gene: TRBJ2-7; CDR3aa: CASSRTTGQGASYEQYF; CDR3nt: TGTGCCAGTAGCCGAACGACAGGACAGGGGGCTTCCTACGAGCAGTACTTC
d_gene: TRBD2; v_gene: TRBV19; abundance: -; len: 15; j_gene: TRBJ2-2; CDR3aa: CATFTSGRGTGELFF; CDR3nt: TGTGCCACCTTTACTAGCGGGAGAGGCACCGGGGAGCTGTTTTTT
d_gene: -; v_gene: TRBV7-8; abundance: few; len: 17; j_gene: TRBJ1-2; CDR3aa: CASSLQPIQGSRYGYTF; CDR3nt: TGTGCCAGCAGCTTACAACCGATACAGGGTAGCCGTTATGGCTACACCTTC
d_gene: -; v_gene: TRBV3-1/TRBV3-2; abundance: -; len: 16; j_gene: TRBJ1-1; CDR3aa: CASSQDREGSNTEAFF; CDR3nt: TGTGCCAGCAGCCAAGATCGTGAGGGCTCGAACACTGAAGCTTTCTTT
d_gene: TRBD2; v_gene: TRBV5-1; abundance: -; len: 14; j_gene: TRBJ2-7; CDR3aa: CASSLGTSGNEQYF; CDR3nt: TGCGCCAGCAGCTTGGGGACTAGCGGGAACGAGCAGTACTTC
d_gene: -; v_gene: TRBV9; abundance: -; len: 14; j_gene: TRBJ2-6; CDR3aa: CASSASSGANVLTF; CDR3nt: TGTGCCAGCAGCGCCAGCTCTGGGGCCAACGTCCTGACTTTC
d_gene: -; v_gene: TRBV12-5; abundance: -; len: 18; j_gene: TRBJ1-3; CDR3aa: CASGLIGVPRNSGNTIYF; CDR3nt: TGTGCTAGTGGTTTGATCGGGGTCCCTCGGAACTCTGGAAACACCATATATTTT
d_gene: TRBD1; v_gene: TRBV7-3; abundance: -; len: 16; j_gene: TRBJ2-2; CDR3aa: CASSPDRVGITGELFF; CDR3nt: TGTGCCAGCAGCCCCGACAGGGTGGGAATCACCGGGGAGCTGTTTTTT
d_gene: TRBD2; v_gene: TRBV19; abundance: -; len: 16; j_gene: TRBJ2-3; CDR3aa: CASSTRTSASTDTQYF; CDR3nt: TGTGCCAGTAGTACCCGGACTAGCGCTAGCACAGATACGCAGTATTTT
d_gene: -; v_gene: TRBV28; abundance: -; len: 12; j_gene: TRBJ2-5; CDR3aa: CASSSSGETQYF; CDR3nt: TGTGCCAGCAGCTCATCGGGGGAGACCCAGTACTTC
d_gene: TRBD1; v_gene: TRBV28; abundance: once; len: 14; j_gene: TRBJ1-6; CDR3aa: CASLTGGVLSPLHF; CDR3nt: TGTGCCAGCCTCACAGGGGGCGTATTGTCACCCCTCCACTTT
d_gene: TRBD2; v_gene: TRBV2; abundance: once; len: 13; j_gene: TRBJ2-7; CDR3aa: CASLAGEAYEQYF; CDR3nt: TGTGCCAGCCTAGCGGGAGAAGCCTACGAGCAGTACTTC
d_gene: TRBD1; v_gene: TRBV7-8; abundance: -; len: 12; j_gene: TRBJ1-5; CDR3aa: CASSLWTGPQHF; CDR3nt: TGTGCCAGCAGCCTATGGACAGGGCCCCAGCATTTT